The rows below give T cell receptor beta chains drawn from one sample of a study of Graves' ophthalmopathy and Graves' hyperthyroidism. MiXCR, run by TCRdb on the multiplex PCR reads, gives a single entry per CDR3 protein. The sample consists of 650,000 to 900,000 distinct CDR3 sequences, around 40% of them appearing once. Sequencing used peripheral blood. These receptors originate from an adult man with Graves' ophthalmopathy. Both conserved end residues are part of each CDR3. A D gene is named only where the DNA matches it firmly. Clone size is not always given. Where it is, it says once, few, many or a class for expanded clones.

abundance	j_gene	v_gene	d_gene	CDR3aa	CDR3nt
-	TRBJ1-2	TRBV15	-	CATSSSGTYGYTF	TGTGCCACCAGCAGTTCTGGCACCTATGGCTACACCTTC
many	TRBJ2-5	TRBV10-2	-	CASSEFALPQETQYF	TGCGCCAGCAGTGAGTTCGCCCTACCCCAAGAGACCCAGTACTTC
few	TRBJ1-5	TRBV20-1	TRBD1	CSARTTGGGGNQPQHF	TGCAGTGCTAGGACGACAGGGGGTGGTGGCAATCAGCCCCAGCATTTT
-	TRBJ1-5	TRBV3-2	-	CASSQDPRDQPQHF	TGTGCCAGCAGCCAAGATCCGCGGGATCAGCCCCAGCATTTT
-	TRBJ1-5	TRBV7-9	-	CASGAHGTENQPQHF	TGTGCCAGCGGCGCCCACGGGACCGAGAATCAGCCCCAGCATTTT
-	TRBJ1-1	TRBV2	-	CASSLSGVPTEAFF	TGTGCCAGCAGTTTATCAGGGGTCCCCACTGAAGCTTTCTTT
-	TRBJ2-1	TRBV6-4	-	CASSDGQGDEQFF	TGTGCCAGCAGTGATGGGCAGGGTGACGAGCAGTTCTTC
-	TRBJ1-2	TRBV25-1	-	CASSEAFRPHGYTF	TGTGCCAGCAGTGAAGCTTTCAGGCCGCATGGCTACACCTTC
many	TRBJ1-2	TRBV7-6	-	CASSPRRTANYGYTF	TGTGCCAGCAGCCCGCGGAGGACAGCAAACTATGGCTACACCTTC
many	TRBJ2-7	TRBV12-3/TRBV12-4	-	CASTQGSYEQYF	TGTGCCAGCACCCAGGGCAGCTACGAGCAGTACTTC
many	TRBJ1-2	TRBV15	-	CATSRDQGLGYGYTF	TGTGCCACCAGCAGAGATCAGGGGTTGGGCTATGGCTACACCTTC
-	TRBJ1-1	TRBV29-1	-	CSSLPGNTEAFF	TGCAGCAGCTTACCCGGGAACACTGAAGCTTTCTTT
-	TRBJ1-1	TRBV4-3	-	CASSQEYGMNTEAFF	TGCGCCAGCAGCCAAGAGTACGGGATGAACACTGAAGCTTTCTTT
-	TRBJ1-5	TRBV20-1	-	CSVQGPGSQPQHF	TGCAGTGTTCAGGGCCCTGGGAGTCAGCCCCAGCATTTT
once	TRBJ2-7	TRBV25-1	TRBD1	CASSYTGVLYEQYF	TGTGCCAGCAGTTACACAGGGGTCCTCTACGAGCAGTACTTC
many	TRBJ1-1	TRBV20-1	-	CSASLPRATEAFF	TGCAGTGCTAGCCTACCCAGGGCCACTGAAGCTTTCTTT
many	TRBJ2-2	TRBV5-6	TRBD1	CASSKQGVWELFF	TGTGCCAGCAGCAAACAGGGGGTCTGGGAGCTGTTTTTT
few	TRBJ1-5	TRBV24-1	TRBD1	CASRATGTGGKQPQHF	TGTGCCAGCAGAGCCACCGGGACAGGGGGTAAGCAGCCCCAGCATTTT
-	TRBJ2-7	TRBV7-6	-	CASSLSQGRDEQYF	TGTGCCAGCAGCTTGTCCCAGGGTCGGGACGAGCAGTACTTC
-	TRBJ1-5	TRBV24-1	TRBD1	CAGSWQGGRPQHF	TGTGCCGGCAGTTGGCAGGGGGGCCGGCCCCAGCATTTT
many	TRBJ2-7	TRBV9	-	CASSVDPGRIYEQYF	TGTGCCAGCAGCGTAGATCCGGGACGGATCTACGAGCAGTACTTC
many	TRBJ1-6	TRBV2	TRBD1	CASSHRGSYNSPLHF	TGTGCCAGCAGTCACAGGGGTTCCTATAATTCACCCCTCCACTTT
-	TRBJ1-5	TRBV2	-	CASSEAPGRNQPQHF	TGTGCCAGCAGTGAAGCGCCAGGGAGGAATCAGCCCCAGCATTTT
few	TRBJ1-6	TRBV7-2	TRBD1	CASSFTGGPLHF	TGTGCCAGCAGCTTCACAGGGGGTCCCCTCCACTTT
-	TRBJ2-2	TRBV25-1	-	CASSPQGWTGELFF	TGTGCCAGCAGTCCACAGGGTTGGACCGGGGAGCTGTTTTTT
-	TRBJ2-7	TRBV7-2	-	CASSHWRRPHEQYF	TGTGCCAGCAGCCACTGGAGGAGACCCCACGAGCAGTACTTC
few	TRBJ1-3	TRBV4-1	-	CASSQEPDTIYF	TGCGCCAGCAGCCAAGAGCCTGACACCATATATTTT
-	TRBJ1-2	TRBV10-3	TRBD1	CAISDRQGGYGYTF	TGTGCCATCAGTGATAGACAGGGAGGCTATGGCTACACCTTC
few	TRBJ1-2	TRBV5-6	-	CASSFRDTDRRGYGYTF	TGTGCCAGCAGCTTCCGGGACACAGATCGTCGGGGCTATGGCTACACCTTC
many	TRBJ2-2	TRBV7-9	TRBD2	CASSQGLGTGELFF	TGTGCCAGCAGCCAGGGACTAGGGACCGGGGAGCTGTTTTTT
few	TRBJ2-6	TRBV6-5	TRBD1	CASSLTGLGANVLTF	TGTGCCAGCAGCCTGACAGGGCTTGGGGCCAACGTCCTGACTTTC
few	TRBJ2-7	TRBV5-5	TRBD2	CASSLRLAGAREQYF	TGTGCCAGCAGCTTGCGGCTAGCGGGAGCTAGGGAGCAGTACTTC
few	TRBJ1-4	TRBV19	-	CASSTTQQNEKLFF	TGTGCCAGTAGTACAACACAACAGAATGAAAAACTGTTTTTT
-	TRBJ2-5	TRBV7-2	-	CASSRRHRETQYF	TGTGCCAGCAGCCGAAGACATCGAGAGACCCAGTACTTC
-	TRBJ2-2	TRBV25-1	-	CAWSGQGSPGELFF	TGTGCCTGGAGTGGGCAGGGTTCGCCCGGGGAGCTGTTTTTT
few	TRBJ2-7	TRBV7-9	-	CASSFHRDFTYEQYF	TGTGCCAGCAGCTTTCACCGGGACTTTACCTACGAGCAGTACTTC
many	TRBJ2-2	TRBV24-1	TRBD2	CATSRAGEGTGELFF	TGTGCCACCAGCCGAGCGGGAGAGGGCACCGGGGAGCTGTTTTTT
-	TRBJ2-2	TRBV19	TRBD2	CASSTKGLAANTGELFF	TGTGCCAGTAGTACGAAAGGACTAGCGGCGAACACCGGGGAGCTGTTTTTT
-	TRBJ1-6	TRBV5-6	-	CASSSGTDGWGPLHF	TGTGCCAGCAGCTCCGGGACCGACGGGTGGGGACCCCTCCACTTT
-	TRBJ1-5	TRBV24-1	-	CATSEAGTIMNQPQHF	TGTGCCACCAGTGAAGCCGGGACCATAATGAATCAGCCCCAGCATTTT
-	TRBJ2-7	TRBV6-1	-	CASSDQPYEQYF	TGTGCCAGCAGTGACCAGCCCTACGAGCAGTACTTC
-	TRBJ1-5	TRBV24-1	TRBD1	CAISAAGGTGDQPQHF	TGTGCCATCAGTGCCGCCGGGGGGACAGGGGATCAGCCCCAGCATTTT
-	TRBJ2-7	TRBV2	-	CASSARPPGPYEQYF	TGTGCCAGCAGTGCTCGGCCCCCCGGGCCATACGAGCAGTACTTC
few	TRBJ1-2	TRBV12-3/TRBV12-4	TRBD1	CASSHGQGRANYGYTF	TGTGCCAGCAGCCATGGACAGGGCCGGGCTAACTATGGCTACACCTTC
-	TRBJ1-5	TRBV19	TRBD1	CASSQTGIYSNQPQHF	TGTGCCAGTAGTCAGACAGGGATCTATAGCAATCAGCCCCAGCATTTT
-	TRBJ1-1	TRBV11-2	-	CASSLGGFKTFF	TGTGCCAGCAGCTTGGGGGGGTTTAAGACTTTCTTT
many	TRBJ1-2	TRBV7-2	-	CASSLVLPIFGGYTF	TGTGCCAGCAGCTTAGTGCTACCAATTTTCGGCGGCTACACCTTC
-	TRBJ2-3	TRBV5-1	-	CASSLGTTDTQDF	TGCGCCAGCAGCTTGGGGACTACTGATACGCAGGATTTT
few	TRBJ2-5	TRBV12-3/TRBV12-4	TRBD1	CASSEQGRETQYF	TGTGCCAGCAGTGAACAGGGGAGAGAGACCCAGTACTTC
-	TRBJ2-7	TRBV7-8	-	CASSFPGQRFYEQYF	TGTGCCAGCAGCTTTCCTGGACAGCGGTTCTACGAGCAGTACTTC
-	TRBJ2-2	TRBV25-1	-	CARDFLGELFF	TGTGCCAGGGACTTCCTCGGGGAGCTGTTTTTT
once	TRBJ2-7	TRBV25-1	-	CASSLDWGEQYF	TGTGCCAGCAGCTTGGATTGGGGAGAGCAGTACTTC
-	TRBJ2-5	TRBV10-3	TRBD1	CASTRRDRGTQYF	TGTGCCAGCACCAGACGGGACAGGGGGACCCAGTACTTC
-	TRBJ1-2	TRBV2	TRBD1	CASSSGTGMNYGYTF	TGTGCCAGCAGTTCCGGGACAGGCATGAACTATGGCTACACCTTC
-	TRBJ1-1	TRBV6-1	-	CASSEVMGKNTEAFF	TGTGCCAGCAGTGAAGTTATGGGCAAGAACACTGAAGCTTTCTTT
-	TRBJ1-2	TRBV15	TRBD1	CATSSRTGPYGYTF	TGTGCCACCAGCAGTCGGACAGGACCATATGGCTACACCTTC
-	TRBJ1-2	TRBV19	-	CVSSPFSGADGYTF	TGTGTCAGTAGTCCTTTCTCGGGGGCAGATGGCTACACCTTC
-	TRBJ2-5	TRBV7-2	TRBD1	CASSKGQPIHQETQYF	TGTGCCAGCAGCAAGGGACAGCCAATTCACCAAGAGACCCAGTACTTC
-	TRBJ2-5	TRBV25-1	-	CASSEVWAAGTQYF	TGTGCCAGCAGTGAAGTTTGGGCCGCTGGGACCCAGTACTTC
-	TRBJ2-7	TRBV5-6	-	CASSRAASVTYEQYF	TGTGCCAGCAGCCGAGCGGCTAGCGTCACCTACGAGCAGTACTTC